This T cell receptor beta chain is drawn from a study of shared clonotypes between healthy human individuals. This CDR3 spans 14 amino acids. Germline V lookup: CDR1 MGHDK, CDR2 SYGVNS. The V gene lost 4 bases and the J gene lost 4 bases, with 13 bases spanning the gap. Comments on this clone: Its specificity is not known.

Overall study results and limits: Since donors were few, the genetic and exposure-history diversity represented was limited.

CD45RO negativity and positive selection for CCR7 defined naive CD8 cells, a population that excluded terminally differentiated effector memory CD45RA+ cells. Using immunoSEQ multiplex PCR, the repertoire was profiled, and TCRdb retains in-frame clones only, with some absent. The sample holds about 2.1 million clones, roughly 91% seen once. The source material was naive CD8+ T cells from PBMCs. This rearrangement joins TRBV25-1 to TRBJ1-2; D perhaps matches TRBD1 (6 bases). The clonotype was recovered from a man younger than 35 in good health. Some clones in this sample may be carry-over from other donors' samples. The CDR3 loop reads CASSGDGGGYGYTF. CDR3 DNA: TGTGCCAGCAGTGGGGACGGAGGGGGCTATGGCTACACCTTC.